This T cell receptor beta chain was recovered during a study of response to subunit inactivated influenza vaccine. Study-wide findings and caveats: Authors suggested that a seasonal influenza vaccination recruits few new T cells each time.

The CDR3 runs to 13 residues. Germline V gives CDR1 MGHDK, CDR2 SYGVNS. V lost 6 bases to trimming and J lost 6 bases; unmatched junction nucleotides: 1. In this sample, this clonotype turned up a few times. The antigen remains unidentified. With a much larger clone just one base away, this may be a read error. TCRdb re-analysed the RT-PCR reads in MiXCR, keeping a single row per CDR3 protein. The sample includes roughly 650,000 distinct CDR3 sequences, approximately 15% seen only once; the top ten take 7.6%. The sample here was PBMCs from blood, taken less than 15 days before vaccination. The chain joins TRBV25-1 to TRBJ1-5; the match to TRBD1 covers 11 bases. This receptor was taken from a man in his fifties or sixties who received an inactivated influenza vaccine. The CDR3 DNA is TGTGCCAGCAGGGGGACAGGGGGTCAGCCCCAGCATTTT. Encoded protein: CASRGTGGQPQHF.